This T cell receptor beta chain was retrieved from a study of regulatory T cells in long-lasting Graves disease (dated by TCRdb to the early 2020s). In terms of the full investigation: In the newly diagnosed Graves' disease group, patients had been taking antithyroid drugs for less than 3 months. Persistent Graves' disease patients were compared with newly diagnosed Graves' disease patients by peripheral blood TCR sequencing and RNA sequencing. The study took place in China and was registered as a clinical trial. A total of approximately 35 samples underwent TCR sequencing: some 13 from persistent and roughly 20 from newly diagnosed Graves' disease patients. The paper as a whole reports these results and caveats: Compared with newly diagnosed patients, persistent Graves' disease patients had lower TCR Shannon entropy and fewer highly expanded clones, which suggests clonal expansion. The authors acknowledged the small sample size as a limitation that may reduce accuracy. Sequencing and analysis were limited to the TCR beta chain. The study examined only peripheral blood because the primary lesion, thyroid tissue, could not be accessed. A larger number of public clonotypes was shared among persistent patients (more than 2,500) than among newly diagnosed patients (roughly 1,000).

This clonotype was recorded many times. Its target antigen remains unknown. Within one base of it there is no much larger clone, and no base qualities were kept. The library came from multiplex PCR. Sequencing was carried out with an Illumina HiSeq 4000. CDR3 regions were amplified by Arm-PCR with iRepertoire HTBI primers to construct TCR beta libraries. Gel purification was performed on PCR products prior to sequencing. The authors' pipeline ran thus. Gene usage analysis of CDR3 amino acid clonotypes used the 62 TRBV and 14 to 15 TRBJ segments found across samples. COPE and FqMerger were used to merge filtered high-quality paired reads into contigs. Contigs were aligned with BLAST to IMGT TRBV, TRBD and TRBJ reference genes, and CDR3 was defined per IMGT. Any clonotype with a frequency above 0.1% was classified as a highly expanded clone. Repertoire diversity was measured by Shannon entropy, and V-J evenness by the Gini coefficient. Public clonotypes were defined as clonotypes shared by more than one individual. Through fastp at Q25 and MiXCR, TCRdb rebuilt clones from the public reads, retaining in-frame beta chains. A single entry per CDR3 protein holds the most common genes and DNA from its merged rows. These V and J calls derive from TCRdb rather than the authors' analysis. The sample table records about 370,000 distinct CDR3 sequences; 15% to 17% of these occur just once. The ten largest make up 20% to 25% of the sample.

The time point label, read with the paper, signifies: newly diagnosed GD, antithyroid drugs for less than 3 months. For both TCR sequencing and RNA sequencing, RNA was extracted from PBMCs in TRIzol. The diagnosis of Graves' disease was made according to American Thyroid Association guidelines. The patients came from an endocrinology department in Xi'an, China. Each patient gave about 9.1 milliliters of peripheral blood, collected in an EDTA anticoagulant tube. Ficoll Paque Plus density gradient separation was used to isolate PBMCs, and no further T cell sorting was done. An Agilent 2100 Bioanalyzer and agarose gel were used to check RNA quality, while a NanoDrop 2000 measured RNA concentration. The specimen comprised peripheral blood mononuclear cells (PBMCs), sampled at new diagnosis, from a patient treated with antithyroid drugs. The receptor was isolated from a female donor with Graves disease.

The DNA sequence is TGTGCCAGCAGTTTGGAGGGTATTAGCGGGCTATACAATGAGCAGTTCTTC. Its coded protein is CASSLEGISGLYNEQFF. The rearrangement joined TRBV28 to TRBJ2-1; 7 central bases correspond to TRBD2. Trimming removed 3 bases from V and 4 bases from J; the gene matches leave 12 bases unexplained. Taken from the germline V gene, the CDR1 and CDR2 loops are MDHEN and SYDVKM. The CDR3 sequence holds 17 residues, the cysteine and phenylalanine included. Here the CDR3 DNA is all that survives: 51 bases in frame from base 1.